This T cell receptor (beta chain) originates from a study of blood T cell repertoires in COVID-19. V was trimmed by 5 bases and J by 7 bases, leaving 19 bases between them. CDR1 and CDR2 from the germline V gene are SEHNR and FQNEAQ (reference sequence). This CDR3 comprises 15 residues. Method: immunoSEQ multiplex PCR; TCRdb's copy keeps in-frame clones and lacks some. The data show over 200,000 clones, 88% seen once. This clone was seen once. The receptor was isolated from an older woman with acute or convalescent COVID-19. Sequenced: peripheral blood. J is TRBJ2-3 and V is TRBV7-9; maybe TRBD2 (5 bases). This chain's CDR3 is CASSPWLASSNTQYF. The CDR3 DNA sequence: TGTGCCAGCAGCCCGTGGCTAGCCAGCTCGAATACGCAGTATTTT. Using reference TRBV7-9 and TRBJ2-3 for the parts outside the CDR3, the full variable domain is DTGVSQNPRHKITKRGQNVTFRCDPISEHNRLYWYRQTLGQGPEFLTYFQNEAQLEKSRLLSDRFSAERPKGSFSTLEIQRTEQGDSAMYLCASSPWLASSNTQYFGPGTRLTVL.